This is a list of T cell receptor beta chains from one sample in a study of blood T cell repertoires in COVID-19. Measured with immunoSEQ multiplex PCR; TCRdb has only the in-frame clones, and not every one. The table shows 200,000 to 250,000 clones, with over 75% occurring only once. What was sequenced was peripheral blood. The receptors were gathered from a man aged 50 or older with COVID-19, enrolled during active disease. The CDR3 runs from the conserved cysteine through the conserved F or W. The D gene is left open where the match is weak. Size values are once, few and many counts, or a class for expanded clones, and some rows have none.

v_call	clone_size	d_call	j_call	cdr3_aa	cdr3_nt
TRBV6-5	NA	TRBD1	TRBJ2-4	CASTGTGSTIQYF	TGTGCCAGCACCGGGACAGGGAGCACCATTCAGTACTTC
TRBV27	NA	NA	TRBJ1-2	CASSQGRAVGANYGYTF	TGTGCCAGCAGCCAGGGCAGGGCCGTAGGAGCTAACTATGGCTACACCTTC
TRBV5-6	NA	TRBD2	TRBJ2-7	CASSSGLAGGHEQYF	TGTGCCAGCAGCTCGGGACTAGCGGGAGGGCACGAGCAGTACTTC
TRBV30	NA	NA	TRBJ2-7	CAWSTDTFTYEQYF	TGTGCCTGGAGTACCGACACCTTTACCTACGAGCAGTACTTC
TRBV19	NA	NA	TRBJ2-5	CASRRRGEETQYF	TGTGCCAGTCGCAGGCGTGGGGAGGAGACCCAGTACTTC
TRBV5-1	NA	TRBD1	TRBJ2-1	CASAQFPPTGINEQFF	TGCGCCAGCGCACAATTCCCCCCGACAGGGATCAATGAGCAGTTCTTC
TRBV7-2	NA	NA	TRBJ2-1	CASSPIGVAANEQFF	TGTGCCAGCTCCCCAATCGGGGTAGCGGCGAATGAGCAGTTCTTC
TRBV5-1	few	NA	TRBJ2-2	CASSLVRANTGELFF	TGCGCCAGCAGCTTGGTCAGGGCGAACACCGGGGAGCTGTTTTTT
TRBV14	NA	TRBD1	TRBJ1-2	CASSSRQGAFGYTF	TGTGCCAGCAGCTCAAGACAGGGGGCCTTTGGCTACACCTTC
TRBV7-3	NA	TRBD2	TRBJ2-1	CASSLTIAGAYNEQFF	TGTGCCAGCAGCCTAACAATAGCGGGGGCCTACAATGAGCAGTTCTTC
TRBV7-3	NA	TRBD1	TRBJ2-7	CARSFDHNAGTGGRDEQYF	TGTGCCAGGAGCTTCGACCATAACGCCGGGACAGGGGGACGAGACGAGCAGTACTTC
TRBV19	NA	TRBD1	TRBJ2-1	CASTPDRGNEQFF	TGTGCCAGTACGCCGGACAGGGGCAATGAGCAGTTCTTC
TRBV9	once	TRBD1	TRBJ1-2	CASSDPGTGGAADGYTF	TGTGCCAGCAGTGACCCCGGGACAGGGGGCGCGGCCGATGGCTACACCTTC
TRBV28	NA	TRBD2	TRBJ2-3	CASSLGRGGSDTQYF	TGTGCCAGCAGTTTGGGGCGGGGGGGCTCAGATACGCAGTATTTT
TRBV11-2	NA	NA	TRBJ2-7	CASSFAGTGFGYEQYF	TGTGCCAGCAGCTTCGCGGGGACGGGCTTCGGCTACGAGCAGTACTTC
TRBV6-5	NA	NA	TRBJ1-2	CASSQQRANYGYTF	TGTGCCAGCAGCCAACAGAGGGCTAACTATGGCTACACCTTC
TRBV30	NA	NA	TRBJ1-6	CAWSVQDNSPLHF	TGTGCCTGGAGTGTTCAGGATAATTCACCCCTCCACTTT
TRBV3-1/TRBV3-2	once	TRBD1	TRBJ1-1	CASSQNSGTGATEAFF	TGTGCCAGCAGCCAAAACTCCGGGACAGGGGCCACTGAAGCTTTCTTT